These 24 T cell receptor beta chains share one sample of origin, sequenced in a study of T cells after yellow fever vaccination. From the 5' RACE reads, TCRdb called clonotypes with MiXCR, one entry per CDR3 protein. The data hold fewer than 150,000 distinct CDR3 sequences, with roughly 8% observed a single time. Here the sequenced sample was CD4+ T cells sorted from PBMCs, taken 5 days after the yellow fever booster vaccination. Receptors were obtained from a man aged 25 to 45 who received the YFV17D yellow fever vaccine.

This clonotype was observed a handful of times. This chain uses TRBV5-4 with TRBJ2-5, with 9 bases identical to TRBD1. Germline values: CDR1 SGHNT, CDR2 YYREEE (reference sequence). The CDR3 sequence is 14 residues long. V dropped 4 bases and J dropped 2; count of bases not matched to a gene: 3. The CDR3 reads CASSGQGTQETQYF. The DNA for the CDR3 is TGTGCCAGCAGCGGACAGGGGACACAAGAGACCCAGTACTTC.

In its sample, this clonotype was seen many times. V gene TRBV6-6 combines with J gene TRBJ2-5, with 8 bases aligning to TRBD1. Germline lookup yields CDR1 MNHNY and CDR2 SVGAGI (reference sequence). The V segment lost 8 bases and the J segment 7 bases; nucleotides outside the gene matches: 9. The CDR3 runs 13 residues. The DNA of the CDR3 is TGTGCCAGCCTTGGACAGGGTGTGGGGACCCAGTACTTC. Translated: CASLGQGVGTQYF.

Note on this clonotype: This sequence may be a read error, since a much larger clone differs from it by one base. J is TRBJ2-4 and V is TRBV5-1; D is uncertain. CDR3 length equals 14 residues. Germline CDR1 and CDR2: SGHRS and YFSETQ. Between the trimmed V and J ends, which lost 1 base and 7 bases, there was a span of 12 bases. The CDR3 DNA is TGCGCCAGCAGCTTGACTTTCAGAGACAACATTCAGTACTTC. Translated: CASSLTFRDNIQYF. The whole variable domain, filled in from reference TRBV5-1 and TRBJ2-4, reads KAGVTQTPRYLIKTRGQQVTLSCSPISGHRSVSWYQQTPGQGLQFLFEYFSETQRNKGNFPGRFSGRQFSNSRSEMNVSTLELGDSALYLCASSLTFRDNIQYFGAGTRLSVL.

This clonotype was seen at least ten times. The rearrangement uses TRBV7-2 and TRBJ2-2; TRBD1 is a possible D gene (5 bases). This CDR3 comprises 13 residues. V lost 6 bases to trimming and J lost 6 bases, with 11 bases between them. From germline, CDR1 is SGHTA and CDR2 FQGNSA. Here the CDR3 reads CASRGVRAGELFF. As DNA, the CDR3 is TGTGCCAGCAGAGGGGTCAGGGCCGGGGAGCTGTTTTTT.

The sample holds many counts of this clonotype. This chain links TRBV2 with TRBJ2-1, with D uncertain. CDR1 and CDR2 from the germline V gene are SNHLY and FYNNEI. The CDR3 extends over 12 amino acids. Trimming shortened V by 6 bases and J by 6 bases, and 9 bases separated the two germline ends. CDR3 nucleotides: TGTGCCAGCAGGGAAACCCTCAATGAGCAGTTCTTC. Its translation is CASRETLNEQFF.

In its sample, this clonotype was seen a few times. An end of the junction differs from the germline gene, which may be a read error. This chain connects TRBV20-1 to TRBJ2-1, with 10 bases identical to TRBD2. Per the germline V gene, CDR1 is DFQATT and CDR2 is SNEGSKA (reference sequence). CDR3 length: 18 residues. The CDR3 region is CCARDTFSGTSVYNEQFF. The DNA for the CDR3 is TGCTGTGCTAGAGATACGTTTTCCGGGACTAGCGTCTACAATGAGCAGTTCTTC.

Only a few counts were recorded for this clonotype. The gene calls are TRBV25-1 and TRBJ1-1, with 10 positions matching TRBD1. CDR3 length equals 14 residues. Germline CDR1 and CDR2: MGHDK and SYGVNS. The J segment lost 7 bases and the V segment lost 4 bases, leaving 6 bases of the junction unmatched. This CDR3 reads CASSGDGQGVEAFF. CDR3 bases: TGTGCCAGCAGTGGCGACGGACAGGGGGTTGAAGCTTTCTTT.

This clonotype was recorded many times. This chain links TRBV5-1 with TRBJ2-5, with TRBD2 as a possible D gene (5 bases). Trimming took 6 bases from V and 5 from J, leaving 14 bases between them. Germline CDR1 and CDR2: SGHRS and YFSETQ. There are 13 residues in the CDR3. The CDR3, as DNA: TGCGCCAGCACGGTCCCAGGCGGGGAGACCCAGTACTTC. Translated: CASTVPGGETQYF.

This clonotype appeared many times. The CDR3 region is CASSQGLAGAYNEQFF. As DNA, the CDR3 is TGTGCCAGCAGCCAAGGACTAGCGGGCGCCTACAATGAGCAGTTCTTC. The chain recombines TRBV7-3 with TRBJ2-1; 11 bases line up with TRBD2. Germline CDR1 SGHTA, CDR2 FQGTGA. V lost 5 bases to trimming and J lost 2 bases; unmatched junction nucleotides: 5. The CDR3 is 16 residues long. The full variable domain, with the rest looked up from reference TRBV7-3 and TRBJ2-1, is GAGVSQTPSNKVTEKGKYVELRCDPISGHTALYWYRQSLGQGPEFLIYFQGTGAADDSGLPNDRFFAVRPEGSVSTLKIQRTERGDSAVYLCASSQGLAGAYNEQFFGPGTRLTVL.

This clonotype occurred a few times. The genes are TRBV7-2 and TRBJ2-3, with 8 nucleotides matching TRBD1. CDR3 size: 16 residues. V trimming: 5 bases; J trimming: 7 bases; junction bases outside the gene matches: 14. Germline CDR1 is SGHTA and CDR2 is FQGNSA. The DNA of the CDR3 is TGTGCCAGCAGCGACCGACTGGACAGGGTTTCGAATACGCAGTATTTT. Protein product: CASSDRLDRVSNTQYF.

This clonotype was detected ten times or more. V gene TRBV28 combines with J gene TRBJ2-5; TRBD1 aligns across 7 bases. The junction had 8 bases not matched to a gene; V was cut back by 8 bases and J by 2 bases. CDR3 length: 14 amino acids. CDR1 and CDR2 (germline): MDHEN, SYDVKM. CDR3 DNA: TGTGCCAGCGGCGAACCGGGACAGCAAGAGACCCAGTACTTC. Translated: CASGEPGQQETQYF.

The sample holds many counts of this clonotype. V gene TRBV24-1 combines with J gene TRBJ2-1, with TRBD2 as a possible D gene (5 bases). There are 14 residues in the CDR3. Germline-derived CDR1 and CDR2 are KGHDR and SFDVKD. V dropped 10 bases and J dropped 6 bases, with 18 bases sitting between them. The DNA for the CDR3 is TGTGCCACTTCCTCGGGCTGGCGGGCCAATGAGCAGTTCTTC. Its translation is CATSSGWRANEQFF.

This clonotype was counted at least ten times. J is TRBJ2-1 and V is TRBV25-1; D assignment may be TRBD1 or TRBD2 (6 bases each). Trimming cost V 7 bases and J 4 bases, with 11 bases left between them. Germline CDR1 MGHDK, CDR2 SYGVNS. The CDR3 consists of 13 residues. CDR3 in amino acids: CASNKGGYNEQFF. Here the CDR3 DNA reads TGTGCCAGCAACAAAGGGGGGTACAATGAGCAGTTCTTC.

This clonotype was seen ten or more times. The chain combines TRBV7-2 with TRBJ2-5; D is uncertain. Trimming took off 5 bases at V and 5 bases at J, with 12 bases between the two ends. This CDR3 comprises 13 residues. CDR1 and CDR2 from the germline V gene are SGHTA and FQGNSA. The CDR3 loop is CASSPPSRETQYF. The CDR3 region has the DNA TGTGCCAGCAGCCCCCCGAGCCGGGAGACCCAGTACTTC.

The V call is TRBV4-3, the J call TRBJ2-4; TRBD2 aligns across 7 bases. Trimming removed 0 bases from V and 1 base from J; junction bases left unmatched: 9. CDR1 is LGHNA and CDR2 is YSLEER in the germline V gene. This CDR3 comprises 18 residues. CDR3 region: CASSQEKRLAGAKNIQYF. In DNA, the CDR3 is TGCGCCAGCAGCCAAGAAAAGAGACTAGCAGGGGCCAAAAACATTCAGTACTTC.

This clonotype was detected only a few times. The CDR3 region is CASSVWGQVGKETQYF. The CDR3 bases are TGTGCCAGCAGCGTGTGGGGACAGGTGGGCAAAGAGACCCAGTACTTC. The chain employs TRBV14 and TRBJ2-5; 8 bases align to TRBD1. This CDR3 region has 16 residues. From germline, CDR1 is SGHDN and CDR2 FVKESK. Trimming removed 5 bases from V and 3 bases from J; junction bases left unmatched: 11.

The gene calls are TRBV7-6 and TRBJ2-3; D call uncertain. V was clipped by 1 base and J by 2 bases, with 13 bases between them. The CDR3 consists of 16 residues. CDR1 and CDR2 (germline): SGHVS, FNYEAQ. Here the CDR3 DNA reads TGTGCCAGCAGCTTAGTAGGCAGACGATCCACAGATACGCAGTATTTT. It is translated as CASSLVGRRSTDTQYF.

This rearrangement joins TRBV11-2 to TRBJ1-1, with a weak D call TRBD1 (5 bases). Trimming left V 5 bases short and J 4 bases short, with 20 bases between. There are 16 residues in the CDR3. From germline, CDR1 is SGHAT and CDR2 FQNNGV. The CDR3 reads CASSPPQGRGGTEAFF. CDR3 bases: TGTGCCAGCAGCCCTCCCCAAGGTAGGGGTGGCACTGAAGCTTTCTTT.

The table lists this clonotype with many counts. The chain joins TRBV20-1 to TRBJ2-2, with 9 bases identical to TRBD2. CDR1 and CDR2 from the germline V gene are DFQATT and SNEGSKA (reference sequence). The CDR3 has 16 amino acids. The V segment lost 0 bases and the J segment 4 bases; nucleotides outside the gene matches: 6. The CDR3 DNA sequence: TGCAGTGCTAGAGATCTGCTAGCGGGGTTCACCGGGGAGCTGTTTTTT. Encoded protein: CSARDLLAGFTGELFF.

This chain connects TRBV5-1 to TRBJ1-1, with 8 nucleotides matching TRBD1. Germline V gene sequence: CDR1 SGHRS, CDR2 YFSETQ. V shed 5 bases, J shed 5 bases, and the junction held 14 bases outside the gene matches. The CDR3 loop spans 16 amino acids. The CDR3 bases are TGCGCCAGCAGGGGGGAGGCAGGGGGCCAGGAGACTGAAGCTTTCTTT. This gives the protein CASRGEAGGQETEAFF.

This clonotype was counted at least ten times. J is TRBJ2-1 and V is TRBV18; no reliable D call. The CDR3 runs 15 residues. CDR1 and CDR2 (germline): KGHSH, LQKENI. V gave up 3 bases and J gave up 0 bases, with 9 bases separating them. This CDR3 is CASSPGGSSYNEQFF. DNA for the CDR3: TGTGCCAGCTCACCCGGCGGTAGCTCCTACAATGAGCAGTTCTTC.

The chain has TRBV20-1 and TRBJ2-1; TRBD2 is a possible D gene (6 bases). The CDR3 covers 15 residues. Germline V gives CDR1 DFQATT, CDR2 SNEGSKA (reference sequence). V gave up 0 bases and J gave up 4 bases, with 13 bases separating them. This chain's CDR3 is CSARDSGSLYNEQFF. In DNA, the CDR3 is TGCAGTGCTAGAGATTCCGGGAGTTTGTACAATGAGCAGTTCTTC.

This clonotype was seen ten or more times. This chain connects TRBV7-6 to TRBJ2-1, with TRBD2 matching 7 bases. CDR1 is SGHVS, CDR2 FNYEAQ, per germline. Trimming removed 1 base from V and 0 bases from J; junction bases left unmatched: 6. The CDR3 consists of 17 residues. The CDR3 bases are TGTGCCAGCAGCTTAGACCTAGCGGAGAGCTCCTACAATGAGCAGTTCTTC. Translated: CASSLDLAESSYNEQFF.

In its sample, this clonotype was seen many times. The V gene is TRBV28, the J gene TRBJ2-7; D not certain. Germline lookup yields CDR1 MDHEN and CDR2 SYDVKM. Trimming removed 1 base at V and 0 bases at J, with 4 bases between. CDR3 length equals 13 residues. The DNA for the CDR3 is TGTGCCAGCAGTTTATACAGCTCCTACGAGCAGTACTTC. Amino acids: CASSLYSSYEQYF. Full variable domain (remainder filled in from reference TRBV28 and TRBJ2-7): DVKVTQSSRYLVKRTGEKVFLECVQDMDHENMFWYRQDPGLGLRLIYFSYDVKMKEKGDIPEGYSVSREKKERFSLILESASTNQTSMYLCASSLYSSYEQYFGPGTRLTVT.